This T cell receptor (beta chain) was obtained from a study of Tregs in tolerant kidney transplant recipients. Regarding this clone: The antigen is not known.

The V gene lost 6 bases and the J gene lost 7 bases, with 10 bases spanning the gap. CDR1 and CDR2 from the germline V gene are SNHLY and FYNNEI. The CDR3 length is 11 residues. TCRdb's copy holds only in-frame clones and misses some; the assay was immunoSEQ multiplex PCR. Among more than 30,000 clones listed, 70% to 85% were seen once. The clonotype comes from a human donor in good health. V gene TRBV2 combines with J gene TRBJ2-7; perhaps TRBD1 as D (6 bases). The specimen sequenced was Tregs from blood cultured with allogeneic cells. The chain's CDR3 is CASRTGTEQYF. The CDR3 nucleotides are TGTGCCAGCAGGACAGGAACTGAGCAGTACTTC.